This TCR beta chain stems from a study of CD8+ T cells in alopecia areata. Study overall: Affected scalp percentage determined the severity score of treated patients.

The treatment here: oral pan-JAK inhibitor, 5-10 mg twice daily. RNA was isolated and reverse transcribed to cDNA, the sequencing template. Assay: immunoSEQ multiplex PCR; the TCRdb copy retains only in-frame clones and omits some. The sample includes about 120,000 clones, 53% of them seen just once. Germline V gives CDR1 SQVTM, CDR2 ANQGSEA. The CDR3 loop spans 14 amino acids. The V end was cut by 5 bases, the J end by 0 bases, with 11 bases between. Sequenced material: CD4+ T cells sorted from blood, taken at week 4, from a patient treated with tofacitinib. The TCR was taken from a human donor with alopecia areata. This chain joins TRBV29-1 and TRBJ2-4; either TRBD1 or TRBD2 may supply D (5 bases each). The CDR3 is CSVRGVLAKNIQYF. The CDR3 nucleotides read TGCAGCGTTCGGGGCGTCTTAGCCAAAAACATTCAGTACTTC.